The 14 T cell receptor beta chains below come from one sample, sequenced in a study of vaccination effects on CD4 cells after COVID-19. These receptors are not linked to any known antigen. Expansion of antigen-specific CD4+ T cells with viral peptide pools was carried out by the ViraFEST assay before sequencing. Following a roughly ten-day culture, CD4+ T cells were purified. Vaccination of participants consisted of two doses of either the BNT162b2 or mRNA-1273 vaccine. Only in-frame clones appear in the TCRdb table, and some are missing; sequencing was by immunoSEQ multiplex PCR. The sample has tens of thousands of clones; just under 75% are singletons. The input for sequencing was CD4+ T cells from PBMCs cultured with HCoV-229E spike peptides, taken after COVID-19 vaccination. These receptors came from a human donor who received a COVID-19 vaccine.

The chain joins TRBV30 to TRBJ2-4; D gene unclear. The germline CDR1 and CDR2 sequences are GTSNPN and SVGIG (reference sequence). Trimming removed 3 bases from V and 0 bases from J, with 6 bases in between. The CDR3 is 13 amino acids. The CDR3 is CAWSLGAKNIQYF. The CDR3 DNA follows: TGTGCCTGGAGCCTGGGAGCCAAAAACATTCAGTACTTC.

The chain links TRBV7-8 to TRBJ2-5; 10 positions agree with TRBD1. CDR1 SGHVS and CDR2 FQNEAQ come from the germline V gene. Trimming took 4 bases from V and 3 from J; bases not matched to a gene: 8. This CDR3 contains 16 residues. The CDR3 here is CASSYLGQGGKETQYF. The CDR3 nucleotides are TGTGCCAGCAGCTACCTAGGACAGGGGGGGAAAGAGACCCAGTACTTC.

CDR3 coding DNA: TGTGCCAGCAGCAAACCGGGACAGGCCTACAATGAGCAGTTCTTC. Translating it yields CASSKPGQAYNEQFF. The gene calls are TRBV9 and TRBJ2-1; TRBD1 matches at 8 bases. The CDR3 is made up of 15 amino acids. Germline V gives CDR1 SGDLS, CDR2 YYNGEE. V shed 4 bases, J shed 2 bases, and the junction held 5 bases outside the gene matches.

The chain joins TRBV7-2 to TRBJ1-3; maybe TRBD1 (5 bases). The CDR3 is made up of 16 amino acids. The germline V gene encodes CDR1 SGHTA and CDR2 FQGNSA. Trimming left V 5 bases short and J 5 bases short, with 19 bases between. DNA for the CDR3: TGTGCCAGCAGCCCCACCCTCACAGGAGCGAGAAACACCATATATTTT. It translates to CASSPTLTGARNTIYF.

The rearrangement uses TRBV5-1 and TRBJ2-3; no clear D. Trimming left V 3 bases short and J 2 bases short, with 19 bases between. This CDR3 has 17 amino acids. Germline CDR1 and CDR2: SGHRS and YFSETQ. CDR3 bases: TGCGCCAGCAGCTCACTCCCCGCGCCTCAATCCACAGATACGCAGTATTTT. Amino acids: CASSSLPAPQSTDTQYF.

This clone was detected once. The J gene is TRBJ2-5, the V gene TRBV5-4; D gene ambiguous. The germline V and J ends were trimmed by 4 bases and 0 bases, with 4 bases remaining between them. The CDR3 is 12 residues long. The germline gives CDR1 SGHNT, CDR2 YYREEE (reference sequence). CDR3 region: CASSGDQETQYF. CDR3 DNA: TGTGCCAGCAGCGGGGACCAAGAGACCCAGTACTTC.

This rearrangement joins TRBV30 to TRBJ2-3; a possible D gene is TRBD2 (7 bases). CDR1 GTSNPN and CDR2 SVGIG come from the germline V gene (reference sequence). V was cut by 0 bases and J by 2 bases, with 12 bases left in between. The CDR3 is made up of 15 amino acids. The CDR3 coding sequence is TGTGCCTGGAGTGTAATTGGGGGGGCCACAGATACGCAGTATTTT. Translated: CAWSVIGGATDTQYF. Drawing the rest from reference TRBV30 and TRBJ2-3, the complete variable domain is SQTIHQWPATLVQPVGSPLSLECTVEGTSNPNLYWYRQAAGRGLQLLFYSVGIGQISSEVPQNLSASRPQDRQFILSSKKLLLSDSGFYLCAWSVIGGATDTQYFGPGTRLTVL.

The CDR3 is CASSLGLDRAKNIQYF. The CDR3 nucleotides are TGCGCCAGCAGTCTCGGGTTGGATCGAGCCAAAAACATTCAGTACTTC. This chain joins TRBV10-1 and TRBJ2-4; D is undetermined. The CDR3 consists of 16 residues. Looked up from germline, CDR1 is WNHNN and CDR2 is SYGVQD (reference sequence). Trimming took off 5 bases at V and 0 bases at J, with 14 bases between the two ends.

In DNA form, the CDR3 reads TGTGCCACCAGCAGAGATTCTAGCGGGGGGCTTCAAGAGACCCAGTACTTC. As protein: CATSRDSSGGLQETQYF. V is TRBV15 and J is TRBJ2-5; 11 nucleotides agree with TRBD2. This CDR3 is 17 amino acids long. CDR1 and CDR2 (germline): LNHNV, YYDKDF (reference sequence). Losses at the gene ends were 0 bases for V and 2 bases for J; bases not matched to a gene: 5.

V and J are TRBV9 and TRBJ2-1; 8 nucleotides line up with TRBD1. V was clipped by 0 bases and J by 4 bases; unmatched bases: 6. Germline V gene data show CDR1 as SGDLS and CDR2 as YYNGEE. CDR3 length: 16 amino acids. CDR3 in DNA: TGTGCCAGCAGCGTAGCTGGACAGGGCGATTACAATGAGCAGTTCTTC. The encoded protein is CASSVAGQGDYNEQFF. The variable domain in full, completed from reference TRBV9 and TRBJ2-1, reads DSGVTQTPKHLITATGQRVTLRCSPRSGDLSVYWYQQSLDQGLQFLIQYYNGEERAKGNILERFSAQQFPDLHSELNLSSLELGDSALYFCASSVAGQGDYNEQFFGPGTRLTVL.

This clone has more than one count but fewer than ten. The chain carries TRBV5-1 and TRBJ2-3, with TRBD1 matching 7 bases. The ends lost 2 bases at V and 0 bases at J; junction bases unmatched: 3. Germline CDR1 is SGHRS and CDR2 is YFSETQ. This CDR3 has 15 amino acids. CDR3 sequence (DNA): TGCGCCAGCAGCTTCAGGGGGATGAGCACAGATACGCAGTATTTT. Its protein is CASSFRGMSTDTQYF.

The chain has TRBV7-2 and TRBJ2-3; TRBD2 might be the D (5 bases). Trimming stripped 2 bases from V and 1 base from J, with 10 bases between. CDR1 and CDR2 from the germline V gene are SGHTA and FQGNSA. CDR3 size: 15 residues. The CDR3 DNA follows: TGTGCCAGCAGCTTATCTGGACTTCGCACAGATACGCAGTATTTT. It is translated as CASSLSGLRTDTQYF.

V gene TRBV19 combines with J gene TRBJ2-4; D is unresolved. V lost 7 bases and J 0 bases, leaving 7 bases between the germline ends. This CDR3 spans 13 amino acids. Germline CDR1 reads LNHDA; CDR2 reads SQIVND (reference sequence). CDR3 sequence: CASNELAKNIQYF. For the CDR3, the DNA is TGTGCCAGTAATGAACTAGCCAAAAACATTCAGTACTTC.

This clone was detected only a few times. V is TRBV10-3 and J is TRBJ1-6; TRBD1 aligns across 7 bases. The CDR3 is made up of 15 amino acids. Germline V lookup: CDR1 ENHRY, CDR2 SYGVKD. The V and J ends lost 5 bases and 8 bases, in that order; junction bases with no gene match: 9. The chain's CDR3 is CAISNRDSKDSPLHF. Here the CDR3 DNA reads TGTGCCATCAGTAACCGGGACAGCAAAGATTCACCCCTCCACTTT.